The TCR beta chain under discussion was sequenced for a study of blood T cell repertoires in COVID-19. On the study more broadly: Donors in the United States, Italy and Spain gave samples during acute or convalescent COVID-19. T cells, B-cell-depleted T cells, or PBMCs supplied cDNA or gDNA.

J was trimmed by 8 bases and V by 4 bases; bases with no gene match: 6. The CDR3 runs 14 residues. CDR1 SGHDT and CDR2 YYEEEE come from the germline V gene. The table came from immunoSEQ multiplex PCR; TCRdb's copy has only in-frame clones and leaves some out. The data show more than 85,000 clones, with about 80% seen just once and around a sixth held by the top ten. The receptor was derived from a man older than 75 with acute or convalescent COVID-19. This chain links TRBV5-6 with TRBJ1-6, with TRBD1 matching 7 bases. Sample: peripheral blood. In DNA, the CDR3 is TGTGCCAGCAGCATCCGGGACAGCTATTCACCCCTCCACTTT. It specifies CASSIRDSYSPLHF.